This T cell receptor beta chain was obtained from a study of CD8 T cells in ankylosing spondylitis (dated by TCRdb to about 2017). Study-wide context: The study profiled T cell receptor beta repertoires in healthy donors and ankylosing spondylitis patients to find disease-linked TCR variants. The full study cohort was made up of about two dozen ankylosing spondylitis patients and 108 healthy donors. Peripheral blood samples were taken, and synovial fluid was additionally collected from ankylosing spondylitis patients.

With respect to this clonotype: What antigen it recognizes has not been identified. Within one base of it there is no much larger clone, and no base qualities were kept.

The CDR3 contains 15 residues, cysteine and phenylalanine counted. The entry retains the CDR3 DNA only, 45 bases that are in frame from base 1. V is reduced by 5 bases and J by 0 bases, leaving a spacing of 17 bases between them. For CDR1 and CDR2, the germline V gene (reference sequence) lists DFQATT and SNEGSKA. Data came from an Illumina HiSeq 2500. Quantitative 5'-RACE with molecular barcodes was the method used to prepare the TCR beta libraries. Per the original workflow: To identify disease-linked TCR variants, a new computational method was used, one built on a probabilistic model of VDJ rearrangement. TCRdb reran the public reads through fastp at Q25 and MiXCR, keeping productive beta chains. Rows merge per CDR3 protein into single entries with the most common DNA and genes. For this entry, the V and J calls and clone size follow TCRdb and not the study's own pipeline. The sample table holds 300,000 to 350,000 distinct CDR3 sequences, of which under 25% were seen once. Around 3.2% of the sample comes from the top ten.

What the research found in general, with its limitations: Blood from ankylosing spondylitis patients appeared to be characterized by a TCR beta motif composed of several highly homologous amino acid variants. Significant enrichment of the disease-linked clones was reported in matched synovial fluid samples from ankylosing spondylitis patients. Some motif variants had previously been reported in the synovial fluid and blood of reactive arthritis patients, which suggests shared mechanisms of disease initiation. In peripheral blood, the disease-linked clones were found at relatively low frequencies and had a CD8+ phenotype.

Source material: blood, either unsorted or a sorted T cell fraction (not recorded which). The chain is encoded by TRBV20-1 joined to TRBJ2-7; the D region possibly corresponds to TRBD1 (6 bases align). This TCR was recovered from a female donor with ankylosing spondylitis or in good health (not recorded which). Here the CDR3 is given as CSAQKPDSSSYEQYF. DNA sequence: TGCAGTGCTCAGAAACCGGACAGTTCCTCCTACGAGCAGTACTTC.